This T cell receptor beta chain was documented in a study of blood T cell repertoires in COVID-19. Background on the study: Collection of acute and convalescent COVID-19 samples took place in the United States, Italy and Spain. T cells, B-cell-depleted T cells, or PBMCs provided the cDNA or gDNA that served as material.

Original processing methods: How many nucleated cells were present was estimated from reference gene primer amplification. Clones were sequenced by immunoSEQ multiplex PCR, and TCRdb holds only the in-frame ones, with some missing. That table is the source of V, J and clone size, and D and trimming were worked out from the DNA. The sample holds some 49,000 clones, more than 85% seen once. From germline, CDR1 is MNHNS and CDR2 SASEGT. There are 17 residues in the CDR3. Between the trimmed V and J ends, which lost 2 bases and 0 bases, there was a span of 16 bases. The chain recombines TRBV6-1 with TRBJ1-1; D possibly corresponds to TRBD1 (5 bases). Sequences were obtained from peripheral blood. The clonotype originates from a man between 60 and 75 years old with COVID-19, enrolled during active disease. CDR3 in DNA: TGTGCCAGCAGTGAAAACGGGAGGGGTTACATGAACACTGAAGCTTTCTTT. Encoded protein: CASSENGRGYMNTEAFF.